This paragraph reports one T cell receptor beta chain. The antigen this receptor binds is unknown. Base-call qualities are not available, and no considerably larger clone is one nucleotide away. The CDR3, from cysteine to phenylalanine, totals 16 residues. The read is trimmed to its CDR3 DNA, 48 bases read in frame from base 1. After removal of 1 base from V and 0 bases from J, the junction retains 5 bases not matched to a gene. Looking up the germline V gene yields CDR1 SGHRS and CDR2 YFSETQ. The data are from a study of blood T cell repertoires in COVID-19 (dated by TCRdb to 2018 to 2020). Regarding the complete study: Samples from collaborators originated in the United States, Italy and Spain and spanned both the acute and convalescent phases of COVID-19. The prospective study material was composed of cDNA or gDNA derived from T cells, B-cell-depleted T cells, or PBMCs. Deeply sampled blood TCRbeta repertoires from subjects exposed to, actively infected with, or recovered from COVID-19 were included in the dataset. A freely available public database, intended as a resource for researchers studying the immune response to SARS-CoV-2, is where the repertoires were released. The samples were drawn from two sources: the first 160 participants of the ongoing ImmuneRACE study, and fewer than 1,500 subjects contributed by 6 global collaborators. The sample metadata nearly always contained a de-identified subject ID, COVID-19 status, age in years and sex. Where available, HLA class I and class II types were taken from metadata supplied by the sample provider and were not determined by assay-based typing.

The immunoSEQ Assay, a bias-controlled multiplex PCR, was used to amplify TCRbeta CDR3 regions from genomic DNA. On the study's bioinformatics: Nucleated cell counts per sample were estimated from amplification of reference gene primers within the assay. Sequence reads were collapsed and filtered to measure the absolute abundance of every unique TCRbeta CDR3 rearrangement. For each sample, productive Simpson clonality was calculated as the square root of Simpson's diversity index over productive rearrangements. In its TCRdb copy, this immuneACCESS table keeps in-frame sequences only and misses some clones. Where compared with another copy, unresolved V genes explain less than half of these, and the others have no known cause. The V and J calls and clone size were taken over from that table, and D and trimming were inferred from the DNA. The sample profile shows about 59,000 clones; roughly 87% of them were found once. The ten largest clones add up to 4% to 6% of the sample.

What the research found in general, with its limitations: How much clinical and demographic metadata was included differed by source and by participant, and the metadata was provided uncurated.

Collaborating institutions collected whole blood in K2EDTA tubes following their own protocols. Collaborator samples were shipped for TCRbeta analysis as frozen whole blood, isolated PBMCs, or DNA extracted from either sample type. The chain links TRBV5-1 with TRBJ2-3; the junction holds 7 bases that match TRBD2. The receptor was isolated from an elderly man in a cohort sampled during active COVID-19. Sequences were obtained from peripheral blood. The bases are TGCGCCAGCAGCTTGTCCCTAGCGGCTAGCACAGATACGCAGTATTTT. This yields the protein CASSLSLAASTDTQYF.